The 28 T cell receptor beta chains reported below all come from one sample, sequenced in a study of CD8+ T cells in alopecia areata. After isolation, RNA underwent reverse transcription to generate cDNA as the sequencing template. Method: immunoSEQ multiplex PCR; TCRdb's copy keeps in-frame clones and lacks some. The sample has about 110,000 clones; almost 60% are singletons. Sequencing was performed on CD8+ T cells sorted from blood. The receptor set was obtained from a human donor in good health.

This clone has a handful of counts. The chain employs TRBV4-3 and TRBJ2-1, with 7 bases matching TRBD2. V was clipped by 0 bases and J by 4 bases; unmatched bases: 9. This CDR3 has 17 amino acids. Per germline, CDR1 LGHNA and CDR2 YSLEER. The CDR3 region has the DNA TGCGCCAGCAGCCAAGAGGCATGGCTAGCGGCGTACAATGAGCAGTTCTTC. This gives the protein CASSQEAWLAAYNEQFF.

This clone was seen a single time. V and J are TRBV7-6 and TRBJ2-7; 8 nucleotides align to TRBD2. The DNA end lines up better with TRBJ2-5; the J call may be wrong. The CDR3 spans 15 residues. Germline V CDR1 and CDR2: SGHVS, FNYEAQ. CDR3 nucleotide sequence: TGTGCCAGCAGCTTAGAAGCGGGGGCGTTCGAGACCCAGTACTTC. Translating it yields CASSLEAGAFETQYF.

The chain joins TRBV30 to TRBJ1-1; D gene ambiguous. CDR3 length: 13 amino acids. The germline gives CDR1 GTSNPN, CDR2 SVGIG (reference sequence). The V and J ends lost 5 bases and 0 bases respectively, with 10 bases between them. For the CDR3, the DNA is TGTGCCTGGGGCGGACTTTTGAACACTGAAGCTTTCTTT. It encodes CAWGGLLNTEAFF.

The rearrangement uses TRBV9 and TRBJ1-2, with a weak D call TRBD1 (6 bases). V was clipped by 4 bases and J by 1 base, with 11 bases between them. The germline CDR1 and CDR2 sequences are SGDLS and YYNGEE. The CDR3 contains 14 residues. The CDR3 nucleotides are TGTGCCAGCAGCTCCAACAGGGATAACTATGGCTACACCTTC. Its translation is CASSSNRDNYGYTF.

This sequence joins TRBV6-5 and TRBJ1-2; 7 positions agree with TRBD1. CDR1 is MNHEY, CDR2 SVGAGI, per germline. V shed 10 bases, J shed 4 bases, and the junction held 9 bases outside the gene matches. This CDR3 has 13 residues. The CDR3 DNA follows: TGTGCCACCCTAAAACAGGGGTTCTATGGCTACACCTTC. Translating gives CATLKQGFYGYTF.

This clone was seen a handful of times. The chain combines TRBV29-1 with TRBJ2-1; D remains unclear. V gave up 7 bases and J gave up 4 bases, with 26 bases separating them. CDR1 is SQVTM, CDR2 ANQGSEA, per germline. The CDR3 contains 17 residues. The CDR3 DNA reads as TGCAGCGCGAGGCCATCGACGCCCGAGCTTAGTTACAATGAGCAGTTCTTC. Protein: CSARPSTPELSYNEQFF.

V is TRBV9 and J is TRBJ2-6; D is ambiguous. This CDR3 has 14 residues. Germline values: CDR1 SGDLS, CDR2 YYNGEE. Between the trimmed V and J ends, which lost 7 bases and 1 base, there was a span of 9 bases. The CDR3 is CASRPPSGANVLTF. In nucleotides, the CDR3 is TGTGCCAGCCGCCCCCCTTCTGGGGCCAACGTCCTGACTTTC. The complete variable domain, with remaining parts taken from reference TRBV9 and TRBJ2-6, reads DSGVTQTPKHLITATGQRVTLRCSPRSGDLSVYWYQQSLDQGLQFLIQYYNGEERAKGNILERFSAQQFPDLHSELNLSSLELGDSALYFCASRPPSGANVLTFGAGSRLTVL.

This clone was observed a few times. This chain connects TRBV7-9 to TRBJ2-7, with a possible D match to TRBD1 (6 bases). Trimming removed 6 bases from V and 6 bases from J, with 15 bases in between. In germline, CDR1 is SEHNR, CDR2 FQNEAQ (reference sequence). The length of the CDR3 is 13 residues. The CDR3 bases are TGTGCCAGCAGTGTCGACAGGCGAGGCGAGCAGTACTTC. This gives the protein CASSVDRRGEQYF.

The rearrangement links TRBV5-6 to TRBJ2-3, with 9 nucleotides matching TRBD1. V dropped 4 bases and J dropped 0; count of bases not matched to a gene: 9. The V gene's germline CDR1 is SGHDT and CDR2 YYEEEE. The CDR3 is 17 amino acids. In DNA form, the CDR3 reads TGTGCCAGCAGCCCGGTCCCGGGACAGGGAAGCACAGATACGCAGTATTTT. Amino acids: CASSPVPGQGSTDTQYF.

This CDR3 is CASSPTISQCGRFNEQFF. For the CDR3, the DNA is TGCGCCAGCAGCCCAACGATCTCACAATGTGGCAGATTCAATGAGCAGTTCTTC. The chain joins TRBV23-1 to TRBJ2-1; D gene ambiguous. TRBV23-1 is filed as an ORF, its function uncertain. V was cut by 6 bases and J by 6 bases, with 27 bases left in between. This CDR3 spans 18 amino acids.

The rearrangement joins TRBV29-1 to TRBJ1-2; weak D call: TRBD1 (6 bases). This CDR3 comprises 13 residues. Trimming took off 6 bases at V and 3 bases at J, with 14 bases between the two ends. Looked up from germline, CDR1 is SQVTM and CDR2 is ANQGSEA. The CDR3 sequence is CSVTGGPDYGYTF. The CDR3 nucleotides are TGCAGCGTGACCGGGGGGCCGGACTATGGCTACACCTTC.

This chain uses TRBV25-1 with TRBJ1-2, with D perhaps matching TRBD1 (6 bases). Germline V gene data show CDR1 as MGHDK and CDR2 as SYGVNS. CDR3 length: 15 residues. Trimming removed 4 bases from V and 6 bases from J, with 18 bases in between. The CDR3 here is CASSARARGFDGYTF. The CDR3 DNA is TGTGCCAGCAGTGCCCGGGCCAGGGGATTCGATGGCTACACCTTC.

As for this clone: The same CDR3 also results from other DNA sequences found in this sample. CDR3 region: CASSPGQGSTDTQYF. DNA for the CDR3: TGCGCCAGCAGTCCCGGACAGGGTAGCACAGATACGCAGTATTTT. This chain uses TRBV5-1 with TRBJ2-3, with TRBD1 matching over 8 bases. Germline V gives CDR1 SGHRS, CDR2 YFSETQ. The ends lost 5 bases at V and 0 bases at J; junction bases unmatched: 5. The CDR3 has 15 residues. The variable domain in full, with the rest retrieved from reference TRBV5-1 and TRBJ2-3, is KAGVTQTPRYLIKTRGQQVTLSCSPISGHRSVSWYQQTPGQGLQFLFEYFSETQRNKGNFPGRFSGRQFSNSRSEMNVSTLELGDSALYLCASSPGQGSTDTQYFGPGTRLTVL.

The chain employs TRBV7-3 and TRBJ2-3; D might be TRBD2 (5 bases). Deletions cut 3 bases from V and 2 bases from J, with 15 bases between. The CDR3 length is 16 residues. Germline CDR1 is SGHTA and CDR2 is FQGTGA. CDR3 DNA sequence: TGTGCCAGCAGCTTCGAAGGCCTAGCTGTCACAGATACGCAGTATTTT. This gives the protein CASSFEGLAVTDTQYF.

This sequence joins TRBV4-2 and TRBJ2-3, with D possibly being TRBD1 or TRBD2 (5 bases each). Trimming cost V 1 base and J 2 bases, with 7 bases left between them. This CDR3 is 14 amino acids long. CDR1 is LGHNA and CDR2 is YNFKEQ in the germline V gene. CDR3: CASSQGGDTDTQYF. CDR3 nucleotides: TGTGCCAGCAGCCAAGGAGGGGACACAGATACGCAGTATTTT.

This chain uses TRBV7-8 with TRBJ2-3; the D call may be TRBD1 or TRBD2 (5 bases each). V gave up 0 bases and J gave up 4 bases, with 5 bases separating them. The CDR3 sequence is 13 residues long. The germline gives CDR1 SGHVS, CDR2 FQNEAQ. CDR3 in DNA: TGTGCCAGCAGCTTAGCGGGACCAGATACGCAGTATTTT. This codes for CASSLAGPDTQYF.

The chain links TRBV4-3 to TRBJ1-2; TRBD1 matches at 9 bases. Germline CDR1 reads LGHNA; CDR2 reads YSLEER. The V gene end was trimmed by 0 bases and the J gene end by 5 bases; junction bases not matched to a gene: 4. This CDR3 region has 15 residues. The CDR3 loop is CASSQEQGAGYGYTF. DNA for the CDR3: TGCGCCAGCAGCCAAGAACAGGGGGCGGGGTATGGCTACACCTTC.

This clone occurred a few times. The genes are TRBV5-6 and TRBJ2-7, with D possibly TRBD1 on 5 matching bases. The germline gives CDR1 SGHDT, CDR2 YYEEEE. The V end lost 6 bases, the J end lost 3 bases, and 19 bases lay between the germline ends. This CDR3 contains 15 residues. Here the CDR3 reads CASKNRRAEVYEQYF. CDR3 nucleotides: TGTGCCAGCAAAAACAGGCGCGCCGAGGTCTACGAGCAGTACTTC.

This rearrangement joins TRBV29-1 to TRBJ1-1; tentative D call: TRBD1 (6 bases). V dropped 3 bases and J dropped 4 bases, with 18 bases sitting between them. Per the germline V gene, CDR1 is SQVTM and CDR2 is ANQGSEA. CDR3 length: 15 residues. The CDR3 here is CSVEGTPFGGTEAFF. The CDR3 DNA is TGCAGCGTTGAGGGGACACCATTCGGGGGCACTGAAGCTTTCTTT.

V and J are TRBV7-9 and TRBJ2-1, with 8 bases that match TRBD2. J gave up 3 bases and V 5 bases, and 6 bases lay outside the gene matches. Germline V gene sequence: CDR1 SEHNR, CDR2 FQNEAQ (reference sequence). The CDR3 spans 15 residues. The CDR3, as DNA: TGTGCCAGCAGCCCTCCAGCGGGAGACTACAATGAGCAGTTCTTC. It is translated as CASSPPAGDYNEQFF.

The V and J genes are TRBV28 and TRBJ1-1; weak D call: TRBD1 (6 bases). Germline CDR1 is MDHEN and CDR2 is SYDVKM. The V gene lost 2 bases and the J gene lost 4 bases, with 11 bases spanning the gap. This CDR3 is built from 14 residues. In DNA, the CDR3 is TGTGCCAGCAGTTTAACAGGGCTGGGCACTGAAGCTTTCTTT. Its translation: CASSLTGLGTEAFF.

The chain uses TRBV5-4 and TRBJ1-2; the D is unclear. The CDR3 totals 16 residues. V lost 2 bases to trimming and J lost 2 bases, with 16 bases between them. Germline assignment: CDR1 SGHNT and CDR2 YYREEE (reference sequence). Written as DNA, the CDR3 is TGTGCCAGCAGCTTCCGGGAGCTAGCCCAAAACTATGGCTACACCTTC. Translating it yields CASSFRELAQNYGYTF.

This chain uses TRBV28 with TRBJ2-4, with a weak D call TRBD2 (6 bases). Trimming stripped 3 bases from V and 15 bases from J, with 15 bases between. Germline CDR1 and CDR2: MDHEN and SYDVKM. The CDR3 is 12 amino acids. In DNA, the CDR3 is TGTGCCAGCAGTTTTGGGACTGGCTGGGGGTACTTC. Protein: CASSFGTGWGYF.

The gene calls are TRBV13 and TRBJ2-5; D not certain. Trimming took off 4 bases at V and 0 bases at J, with 12 bases between the two ends. The CDR3 totals 15 residues. CDR1 PRHDT and CDR2 FYEKMQ come from the germline V gene (reference sequence). This chain's CDR3 is CASSSLGQYQETQYF. CDR3 nucleotides: TGTGCCAGCAGCTCCCTGGGCCAGTACCAAGAGACCCAGTACTTC.

V gene TRBV18 combines with J gene TRBJ1-2; D gene unclear. The V gene lost 6 bases and the J gene lost 3 bases, with 5 bases spanning the gap. Germline values: CDR1 KGHSH, CDR2 LQKENI. CDR3 length: 11 residues. The CDR3 sequence: CASSPDYGYTF. The CDR3 bases are TGTGCCAGCTCGCCCGACTATGGCTACACCTTC.

This chain links TRBV9 with TRBJ2-3; perhaps D is TRBD1 or TRBD2 (5 bases each). Germline V CDR1 and CDR2: SGDLS, YYNGEE. CDR3 length: 15 residues. Trimming shortened V by 0 bases and J by 3 bases, and 11 bases separated the two germline ends. CDR3 DNA sequence: TGTGCCAGCAGCGTAGGGGACCACTCAACAGATACGCAGTATTTT. Translation: CASSVGDHSTDTQYF.

V and J are TRBV7-9 and TRBJ2-1, with D uncertain. V was shortened by 5 bases and J by 7 bases, with 15 bases between the two germline ends. The CDR3 sequence is 14 residues long. Germline CDR1 reads SEHNR; CDR2 reads FQNEAQ (reference sequence). The DNA for the CDR3 is TGTGCCAGCAGCCCATCCTCGTATAGGAATGAGCAGTTCTTC. Its translation is CASSPSSYRNEQFF.

As to this clone: At one boundary the junction diverges from the germline segment, which might be a read error. This chain joins TRBV2 and TRBJ2-1, with TRBD2 as a possible D gene (5 bases). The CDR3 sequence is 13 residues long. CDR1 SNHLY and CDR2 FYNNEI come from the germline V gene. CDR3 protein: CASKSQTNNEQFF. The CDR3 region has the DNA TGTGCAAGCAAGAGTCAGACTAACAATGAGCAGTTCTTC.